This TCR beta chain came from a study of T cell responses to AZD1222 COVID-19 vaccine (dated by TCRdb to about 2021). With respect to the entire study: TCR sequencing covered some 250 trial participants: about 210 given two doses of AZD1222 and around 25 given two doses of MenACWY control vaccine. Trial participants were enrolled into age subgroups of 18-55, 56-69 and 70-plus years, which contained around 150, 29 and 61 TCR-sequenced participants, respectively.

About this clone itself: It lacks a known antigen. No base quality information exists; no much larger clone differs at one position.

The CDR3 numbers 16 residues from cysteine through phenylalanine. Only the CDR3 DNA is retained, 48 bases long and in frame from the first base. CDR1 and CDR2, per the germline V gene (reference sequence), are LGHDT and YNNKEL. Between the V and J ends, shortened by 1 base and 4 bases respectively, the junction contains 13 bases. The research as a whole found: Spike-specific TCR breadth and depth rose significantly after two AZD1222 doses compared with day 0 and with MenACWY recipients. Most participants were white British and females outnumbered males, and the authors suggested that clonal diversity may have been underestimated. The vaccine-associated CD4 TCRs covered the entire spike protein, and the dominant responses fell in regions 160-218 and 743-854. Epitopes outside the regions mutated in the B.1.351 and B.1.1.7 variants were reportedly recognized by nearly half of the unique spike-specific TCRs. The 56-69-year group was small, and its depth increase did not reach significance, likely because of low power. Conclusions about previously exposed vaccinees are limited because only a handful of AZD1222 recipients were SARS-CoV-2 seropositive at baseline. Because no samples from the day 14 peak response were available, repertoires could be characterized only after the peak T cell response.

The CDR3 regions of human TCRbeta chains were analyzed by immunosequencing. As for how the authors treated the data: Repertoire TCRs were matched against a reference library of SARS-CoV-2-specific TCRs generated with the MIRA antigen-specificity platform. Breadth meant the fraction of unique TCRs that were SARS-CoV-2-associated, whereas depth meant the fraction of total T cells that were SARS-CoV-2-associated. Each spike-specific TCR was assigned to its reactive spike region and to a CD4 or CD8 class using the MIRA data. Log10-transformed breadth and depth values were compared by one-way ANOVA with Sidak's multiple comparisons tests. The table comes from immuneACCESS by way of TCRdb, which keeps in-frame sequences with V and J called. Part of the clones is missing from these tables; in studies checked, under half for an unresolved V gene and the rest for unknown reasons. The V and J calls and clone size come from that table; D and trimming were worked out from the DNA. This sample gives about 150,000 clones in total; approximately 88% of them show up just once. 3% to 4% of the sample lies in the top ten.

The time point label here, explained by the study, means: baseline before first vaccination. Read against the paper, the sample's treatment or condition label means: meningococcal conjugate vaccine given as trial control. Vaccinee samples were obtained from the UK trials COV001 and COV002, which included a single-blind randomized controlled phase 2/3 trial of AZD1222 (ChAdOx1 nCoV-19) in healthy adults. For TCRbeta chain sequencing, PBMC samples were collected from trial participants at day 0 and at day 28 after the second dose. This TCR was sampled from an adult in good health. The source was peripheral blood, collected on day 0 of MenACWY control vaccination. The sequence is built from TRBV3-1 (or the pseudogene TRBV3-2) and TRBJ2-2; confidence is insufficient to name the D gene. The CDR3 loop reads CASSQVIFMATGELFF. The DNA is TGTGCCAGCAGCCAAGTTATCTTCATGGCCACCGGGGAGCTGTTTTTT.